This TCR beta chain was identified in a study of cytomegalovirus exposure and HLA in healthy donors. The overall study: One earlier analysis, a look at about 179 million T cells, found roughly 120 million unique TCR beta sequences.

PCR used 60 Vbeta primers and 13 Jbeta primers. Generated by immunoSEQ multiplex PCR, the TCRdb table keeps only in-frame clones and is missing some. This sample yields roughly 160,000 clones, of which roughly 82% are seen a single time; around 11% belongs to the top ten. Whole-study findings and limits: Confirmation was obtained in vitro that a few CMV-associated chains are specific for CMV antigens.

Regarding donors, all were healthy bone marrow donors. When sampled, the donors appeared nominally healthy, though they likely had unrecorded immune exposures. Note on this clone: Its cognate antigen is unknown.

This CDR3 is built from 13 residues. The germline V gene has CDR1 MNHEY and CDR2 SVGAGI. The ends lost 10 bases at V and 3 bases at J; junction bases unmatched: 6. The clonotype was recovered from a man in his forties or fifties in good health and CMV-seropositive. The chain joins TRBV6-5 to TRBJ1-1; 9 bases fit TRBD1. The sample consisted of PBMCs. The CDR3 DNA follows: TGTGCCATCAAACAGGGGGCATACACTGAAGCTTTCTTT. Residues: CAIKQGAYTEAFF.